This TCR beta chain emerged from a study of blood T cell repertoires in COVID-19 (TCRdb year 2020). Broadly, across the study: Collaborator samples came from the United States, Italy and Spain and covered acute and convalescent phases of COVID-19. The prospective study material was composed of cDNA or gDNA derived from T cells, B-cell-depleted T cells, or PBMCs. The dataset comprised deeply sampled blood TCRbeta repertoires from subjects exposed to, actively infected with, or recovered from COVID-19. The repertoires were released in a freely available public database meant as a resource for research on the immune response to SARS-CoV-2. Samples came from the ongoing ImmuneRACE study (first 160 participants) plus 1,254 subjects from 6 global collaborators. Nearly every sample came with metadata listing a de-identified subject ID, COVID-19 status, age in years and sex. Where available, HLA class I and class II types were obtained from metadata supplied by the sample provider rather than from assay-based typing.

The germline V gene gives CDR1 as SGDLS and CDR2 as YYNGEE. V drops 0 bases and J drops 4 bases, leaving 9 bases in between. The CDR3 has 14 amino acids, counting the end cysteine and phenylalanine. Of the read, only the CDR3 DNA is kept; its 42 bases are in frame from base 1. With regard to this clone: Its antigen remains unidentified. Base qualities are not provided; no much larger clone lies one nucleotide away.

The research as a whole found: How much clinical and demographic metadata was included differed by source and by participant, and the metadata was provided uncurated.

TCRbeta CDR3 regions were amplified from genomic DNA using the immunoSEQ Assay, a bias-controlled multiplex PCR. Turning to the authors' computational methods: The number of nucleated cells in each sample was estimated from the amplification of reference gene primers within the assay. Sequence reads were collapsed and filtered to measure the absolute abundance of every unique TCRbeta CDR3 rearrangement. Productive Simpson clonality was computed per sample as the square root of Simpson's diversity index over productive rearrangements. TCRdb obtained this table from immuneACCESS and retained in-frame rearrangements with V and J assigned. These tables miss some clones; where compared with another copy, unresolved V genes account for less than half of the shortfall, and the remainder is unexplained. V, J and clone size derive from that table, while D and trimming were established from the DNA sequence. In all, the sample holds roughly 410,000 clones, and more than 75% of those were seen once. 2% to 2.5% of the sample is in the top ten clones.

One collaborating source in Seattle enrolled patients during active infection and followed them longitudinally through the course of disease. Collaborating institutions collected whole blood in K2EDTA tubes following their own protocols. For TCRbeta analysis, collaborators shipped samples in one of three forms: frozen whole blood, isolated PBMCs, or DNA extracted from either of those sample types. This sequence uses TRBV9 and TRBJ2-3, with TRBD2 perhaps the D gene, on 5 matching bases. The sequencing sample was made of peripheral blood. The source of this sequence is a woman aged 55-70 years with COVID-19, enrolled during active disease. The DNA sequence is as follows: TGTGCCAGCAGCGTAGCTTCACTAGCAGATACGCAGTATTTT. It translates to CASSVASLADTQYF. Supplemented by the reference TRBV9 and TRBJ2-3 proteins around the CDR3, the complete variable domain is DSGVTQTPKHLITATGQRVTLRCSPRSGDLSVYWYQQSLDQGLQFLIQYYNGEERAKGNILERFSAQQFPDLHSELNLSSLELGDSALYFCASSVASLADTQYFGPGTRLTVL.